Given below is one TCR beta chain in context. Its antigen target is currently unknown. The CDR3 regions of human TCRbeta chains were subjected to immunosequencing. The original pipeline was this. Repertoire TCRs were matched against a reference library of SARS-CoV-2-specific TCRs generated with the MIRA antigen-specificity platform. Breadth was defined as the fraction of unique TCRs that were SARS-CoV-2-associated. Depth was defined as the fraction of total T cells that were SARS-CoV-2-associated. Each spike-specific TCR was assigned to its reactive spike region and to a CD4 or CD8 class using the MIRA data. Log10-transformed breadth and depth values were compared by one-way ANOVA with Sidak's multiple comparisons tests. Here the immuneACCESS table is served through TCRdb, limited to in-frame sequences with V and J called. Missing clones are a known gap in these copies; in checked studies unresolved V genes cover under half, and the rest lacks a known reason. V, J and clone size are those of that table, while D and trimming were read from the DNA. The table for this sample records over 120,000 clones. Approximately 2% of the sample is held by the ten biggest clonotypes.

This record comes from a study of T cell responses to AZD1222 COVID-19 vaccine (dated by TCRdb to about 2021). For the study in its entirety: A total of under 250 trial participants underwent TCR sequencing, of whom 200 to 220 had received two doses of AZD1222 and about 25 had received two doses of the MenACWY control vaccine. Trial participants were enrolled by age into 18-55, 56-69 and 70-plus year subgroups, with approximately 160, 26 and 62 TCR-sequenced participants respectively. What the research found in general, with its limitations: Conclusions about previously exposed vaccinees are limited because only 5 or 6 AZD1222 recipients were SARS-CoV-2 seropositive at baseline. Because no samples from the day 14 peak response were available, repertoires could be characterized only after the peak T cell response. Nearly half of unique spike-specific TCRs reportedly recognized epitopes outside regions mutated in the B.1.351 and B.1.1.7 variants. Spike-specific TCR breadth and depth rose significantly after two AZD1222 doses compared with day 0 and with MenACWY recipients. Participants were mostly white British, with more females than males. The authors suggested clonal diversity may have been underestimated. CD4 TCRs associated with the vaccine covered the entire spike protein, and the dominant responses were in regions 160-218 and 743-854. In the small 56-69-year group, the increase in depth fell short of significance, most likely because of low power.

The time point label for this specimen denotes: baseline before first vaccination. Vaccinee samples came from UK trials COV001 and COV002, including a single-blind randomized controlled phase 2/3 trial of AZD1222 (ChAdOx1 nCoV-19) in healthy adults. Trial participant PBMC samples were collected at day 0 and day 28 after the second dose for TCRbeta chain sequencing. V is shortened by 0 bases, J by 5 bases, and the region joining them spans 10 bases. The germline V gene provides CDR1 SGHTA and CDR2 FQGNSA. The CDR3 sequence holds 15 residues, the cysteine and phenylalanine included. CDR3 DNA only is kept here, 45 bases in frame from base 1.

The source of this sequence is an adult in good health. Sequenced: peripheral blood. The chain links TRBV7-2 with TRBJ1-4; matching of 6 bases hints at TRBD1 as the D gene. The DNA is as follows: TGTGCCAGCAGCTTAGCAGGGGGGGAAAATGAAAAACTGTTTTTT. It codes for CASSLAGGENEKLFF.